A selection of T cell receptor beta chains follows, all from one sample in a study of CD8+ T cells in alopecia areata. TCRdb's table, derived via immunoSEQ multiplex PCR, lists solely in-frame clones and lacks some. This sample has hundreds of thousands of clones, with under 70% found just once. Specimen: CD4+ T cells sorted from blood, collected at week 0. These receptors were collected from a human donor with alopecia areata. CDR3s include the opening cysteine and the closing phenylalanine or tryptophan. The D gene is left open where the match is weak. Size is omitted from some rows. Given values are once, few, many or a class for expanded clones.

v_call,j_call,d_call,clone_size,cdr3_nt,cdr3_aa
TRBV7-3,TRBJ2-5,-,few,TGTGCCAGCAGCTTAAGCAGCGAAGAGACCCAGTACTTC,CASSLSSEETQYF
TRBV2,TRBJ2-5,TRBD1,-,TGTGCCACCGGGACAGGTCGAACGGAGACCCAGTACTTC,CATGTGRTETQYF
TRBV2,TRBJ2-7,TRBD2,-,TGTGCCACCCGCGGGGGATACGAGCAGTACTTC,CATRGGYEQYF
TRBV29-1,TRBJ1-2,-,once,TGCAGCGTGGGGAGTAGCGGCTACACCTTC,CSVGSSGYTF
TRBV5-1,TRBJ2-7,TRBD1,-,TGCGCCAGCAGCTTGGAGGCACAGGGGGCCGAGCAGTACTTC,CASSLEAQGAEQYF
TRBV20-1,TRBJ1-1,-,-,TGCAGTGCTACCAGGACTGCTGAAGCTTTCTTT,CSATRTAEAFF
TRBV30,TRBJ1-2,-,-,TGTGCCTGGAGTGAGGTTGGAGGCTACACCTTC,CAWSEVGGYTF
TRBV7-6,TRBJ1-1,-,-,TGTGCCAGCAGCCAGGGTGGGACTGAAGCTTTCTTT,CASSQGGTEAFF
TRBV30,TRBJ2-4,-,few,TGTGCCTCCCGGTACGAGGGGAAAAACATTCAGTACTTC,CASRYEGKNIQYF
TRBV30,TRBJ1-1,TRBD1,few,TGTGCCTGGAGTGCGACAGGGTTGGGCACTGAAGCTTTCTTT,CAWSATGLGTEAFF
TRBV29-1,TRBJ2-1,-,few,TGCAGCGTGGCTGAACCTGAGCAGTTCTTC,CSVAEPEQFF
TRBV29-1,TRBJ1-1,-,-,TGCAGCGTTGTGCGGCAGGGCGACACTGAAGCTTTCTTT,CSVVRQGDTEAFF
TRBV7-6,TRBJ1-2,-,-,TGTGCCAGCAGCCCCGAACCACTTGGAGGGCACGGCTACACCTTC,CASSPEPLGGHGYTF
TRBV5-1,TRBJ2-5,TRBD1,-,TGCGCCAGCAGCCCGTGGGGACAGGATACGGCCCAGTACTTC,CASSPWGQDTAQYF
TRBV29-1,TRBJ2-5,-,few,TGCAGCGTTGTCCAGGGGCAAGAGACCCAGTACTTC,CSVVQGQETQYF
TRBV27,TRBJ1-2,-,few,TGTGCCAGCGGGGGGGCCGTGGGTGGCTACACCTTC,CASGGAVGGYTF
TRBV30,TRBJ2-4,-,-,TGTGCCTGGAGGGTCATGGGGGGGCCCAAAAACATTCAGTACTTC,CAWRVMGGPKNIQYF
TRBV10-3,TRBJ1-5,TRBD1,-,TGTGCCACCCAAGGACAGGGGGCATATCAGCCCCAGCATTTT,CATQGQGAYQPQHF
TRBV29-1,TRBJ2-7,-,-,TGCAGCGTGACAGTCTCCTACGAGCAGTACTTC,CSVTVSYEQYF
TRBV29-1,TRBJ2-7,-,-,TGCAGCGTTGCTCGGGACCACTGGGCCTACGAGCAGTACTTC,CSVARDHWAYEQYF
TRBV30,TRBJ1-5,-,-,TGTGCCTGGAGTGTACGGAACCTCCGGGGTGAGCCCCAGCATTTT,CAWSVRNLRGEPQHF
TRBV15,TRBJ1-5,-,few,TGTGCCACCAGCACGCGAGTCGTCAGTAGCAATCAGCCCCAGCATTTT,CATSTRVVSSNQPQHF
TRBV15,TRBJ1-2,-,-,TGTGCCACCAGCAGAGGATTAGGGAGGGCTAACTATGGCTACACCTTC,CATSRGLGRANYGYTF
TRBV9,TRBJ1-1,TRBD1,-,TGTGCCAGCAGCGGCGGGACAGGTGAAGCTTTCTTT,CASSGGTGEAFF
TRBV5-1,TRBJ2-7,TRBD1,-,TGCGCCAGCAGCCCAGGGACAGGGGGTGACGAGCAGTACTTC,CASSPGTGGDEQYF
TRBV4-1,TRBJ1-2,TRBD1,-,TGCGCCAGCAGCCAGCCGGGACAGGGGCTCAGGGGCTACACCTTC,CASSQPGQGLRGYTF
TRBV9,TRBJ2-2,TRBD1,-,TGTGCCAGCAGCGTATCAGGGGGCCCGAACACCGGGGAGCTGTTTTTT,CASSVSGGPNTGELFF
TRBV29-1,TRBJ2-5,TRBD1,-,TGCAGCGTTGAGGTCTTGGGACAGGGGAGAAAGACCCAGTACTTC,CSVEVLGQGRKTQYF
TRBV2,TRBJ2-7,-,-,TGTGCCAGCAGTGCTGGACAGTTCTCCTACGAGCAGTACTTC,CASSAGQFSYEQYF
TRBV25-1,TRBJ2-4,-,few,TGTGCCAGTGGGCAAGGCGCGTCTTGCATTCAGTACTTC,CASGQGASCIQYF
TRBV14,TRBJ1-2,-,-,TGTGCCAGCAGCCTATGGAGTCGCAGGAAGGGATGCGGCTACACCTTC,CASSLWSRRKGCGYTF
TRBV30,TRBJ1-5,-,-,TGTGCCTGGAGTGTAGGAGGGGATCAGCCCCAGCATTTT,CAWSVGGDQPQHF
TRBV6-1,TRBJ1-2,-,once,TGTGCCAGCAGACGGGGCGACGGCGGCTACACCTTC,CASRRGDGGYTF